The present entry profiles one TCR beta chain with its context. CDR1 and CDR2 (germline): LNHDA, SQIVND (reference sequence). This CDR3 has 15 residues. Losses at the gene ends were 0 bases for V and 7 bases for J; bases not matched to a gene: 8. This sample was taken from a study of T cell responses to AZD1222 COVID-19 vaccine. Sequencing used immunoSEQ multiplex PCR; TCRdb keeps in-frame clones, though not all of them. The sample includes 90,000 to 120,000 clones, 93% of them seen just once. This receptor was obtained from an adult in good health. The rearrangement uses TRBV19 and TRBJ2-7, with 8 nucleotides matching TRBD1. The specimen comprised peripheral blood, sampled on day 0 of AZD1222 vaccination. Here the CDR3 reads CASSIEGETGVEQYF. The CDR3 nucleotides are TGTGCCAGTAGTATAGAGGGGGAGACAGGGGTTGAGCAGTACTTC.